This record concerns one T cell receptor (beta chain) sequence. This entry comes from a study of control samples from healthy donors and cancer patients. Sequencing used immunoSEQ multiplex PCR; TCRdb keeps in-frame clones, though not all of them. In the table there are fewer than 200,000 clones, around 90% of which are singletons. Germline-derived CDR1 and CDR2 are SEHNR and FQNEAQ (reference sequence). This CDR3 has 16 residues. The J segment lost 8 bases and the V segment lost 6 bases, leaving 8 bases of the junction unmatched. Sequences were obtained from blood. This TCR came from a man aged 25-45 years in good health. This chain joins TRBV7-9 and TRBJ1-6; 12 positions match TRBD1. In nucleotides, the CDR3 is TGTGCCAGCAGAGGGGACAGGGGGCGCTTCGATTCACCCCTCCACTTT. Amino acid sequence: CASRGDRGRFDSPLHF.